The rows below give T cell receptor beta chains drawn from one sample of a study of shared clonotypes between healthy human individuals. The assay was immunoSEQ multiplex PCR, and TCRdb's table has in-frame clones only and misses some. The data show hundreds of thousands of clones, with roughly 79% seen just once and around 13% held by the top ten. The source material was PBMCs. The receptors were sampled from a middle-aged woman in good health. Some clones in this sample may be carry-over from other donors' samples. Both conserved end residues are part of each CDR3. The D gene is left open where the match is weak. Clone size, where shown, is once, few, many, or a class for clones that have expanded.

.,TRBJ2-3,TRBV5-1,.,16,TGCGCCAGCAGCTTGGGTCGGGAACCTAGCACAGATACGCAGTATTTT,CASSLGREPSTDTQYF
.,TRBJ2-7,TRBV9,.,14,TGTGCCAGCAGCGTAGGGGCGGAACCCTACGAGCAGTACTTC,CASSVGAEPYEQYF
TRBD2,TRBJ2-5,TRBV30,.,14,TGTGCCTGGACTAGCGGGAACTTTCAGGAGACTCAGTACTTC,CAWTSGNFQETQYF
TRBD1,TRBJ1-1,TRBV7-9,many,15,TGTGCCAGCAGCTTAGACGGGACAGGGGACCGTGAAGCTTTCTTT,CASSLDGTGDREAFF
.,TRBJ2-7,TRBV5-6,few,16,TGTGCCAGCAGCCTGGAAGGGCCAGGAAGAATCTACGAGCAGTACTTC,CASSLEGPGRIYEQYF
.,TRBJ2-7,TRBV19,few,14,TGTGCCAGTAGTATATCCGGGACGGCCTACGAGCAGTACTTC,CASSISGTAYEQYF
.,TRBJ2-1,TRBV4-2,.,17,TGTGCCAGCAGCCGGGGGTCCGGGAACCTGGCCTACAATGAGCAGTTCTTC,CASSRGSGNLAYNEQFF
.,TRBJ2-1,TRBV11-2,once,13,TGTGCCAGCAGCTCCGACAGGTACAATGAGCAGTTCTTC,CASSSDRYNEQFF
.,TRBJ2-7,TRBV2,.,15,TGTGCCAGCAGTGAAATTGGGGTCCTCTCCTACGAGCAGTACTTC,CASSEIGVLSYEQYF
TRBD2,TRBJ2-3,TRBV5-1,.,16,TGCGCCAGCAGCTTCGTAGCGGGAGTTGGCACAGATACGCAGTATTTT,CASSFVAGVGTDTQYF
TRBD1,TRBJ2-7,TRBV25-1,few,13,TGTGCCAGCAGTGGACAGGGATCCTACGAGCAGTACTTC,CASSGQGSYEQYF
TRBD2,TRBJ2-5,TRBV10-2,once,16,TGCGCCAGCAGTGAGTCGAGCGGGAGGGCCGGAGAGACCCAGTACTTC,CASSESSGRAGETQYF
.,TRBJ2-7,TRBV4-2,.,15,TGTGCCAGCAGCCAAGACGTGGCACACTCCTACGAGCAGTACTTC,CASSQDVAHSYEQYF
.,TRBJ2-7,TRBV30,.,12,TGTGCCTGGAGTGTAGTCGGGCTAGGGCAGTACTTC,CAWSVVGLGQYF
TRBD1,TRBJ2-5,TRBV29-1,many,12,TGCAGCGGGGGGACAGCCCAAGAGACCCAGTACTTC,CSGGTAQETQYF
.,TRBJ2-7,TRBV2,.,14,TGTGCCAGCAGTGTGAGGGGGAGCTCCTACGAGCAGTACTTC,CASSVRGSSYEQYF
.,TRBJ2-3,TRBV7-2,.,15,TGTGCCAGCAGCTTAGCCCCTGACAGCACAGATACGCAGTATTTT,CASSLAPDSTDTQYF
TRBD1,TRBJ1-5,TRBV7-9,once,13,TGTGCCAGCAGCTTCGGGACAGGTCAGCCCCAGCATTTT,CASSFGTGQPQHF
.,TRBJ1-1,TRBV7-4,few,16,TGTGCCAGCAGCTTAGAGATGGTGCGGGAGAACACTGAAGCTTTCTTT,CASSLEMVRENTEAFF
TRBD2,TRBJ2-1,TRBV6-5,.,15,TGTGCCAGCACTCCCCGACTAGCGGGAGACAATGAGCAGTTCTTC,CASTPRLAGDNEQFF
.,TRBJ2-1,TRBV18,.,13,TGTGCCAGCTCACCCCCCAACGGGGATGAGCAGTTCTTC,CASSPPNGDEQFF
.,TRBJ2-7,TRBV28,.,14,TGTGCCAGCAGGTCCGCAGGGGCTAACTACGAGCAGTACTTC,CASRSAGANYEQYF
.,TRBJ2-1,TRBV7-3,few,13,TGTGCCAGCAGCTTAACTTTTGCGGGGGAGCAGTTCTTC,CASSLTFAGEQFF
.,TRBJ2-7,TRBV6-5,.,11,TGTGCCAGCAGTTACGGCTCCGAGCAGTACTTC,CASSYGSEQYF
.,TRBJ2-5,TRBV10-2,.,15,TGCGCCAGCAGTGAGTCGACTCAGGGAGGAGAGACCCAGTACTTC,CASSESTQGGETQYF
TRBD1,TRBJ1-2,TRBV6-6,.,13,TGTGCCAGCAGGGCGGACAGGCACTATGGCTACACCTTC,CASRADRHYGYTF
TRBD1,TRBJ2-7,TRBV23-1,few,18,TGCGCCAGCACGGGGCACCCCGTCATATGGGGGACAGGCTACGAGCAGTACTTC,CASTGHPVIWGTGYEQYF
.,TRBJ2-7,TRBV7-2,.,14,TGTGCCAGCAGCTTAGTGGTGGTTTCCTACGAGCAGTACTTC,CASSLVVVSYEQYF
TRBD2,TRBJ2-2,TRBV27,.,17,TGTGCCAGCAGTTTATCCGGCGGGAGGGCCGGGACCGGGGAGCTGTTTTTT,CASSLSGGRAGTGELFF
.,TRBJ1-1,TRBV7-9,few,11,TGTGCCAGCAGCGCCGGACAGACAGCTTTCTTT,CASSAGQTAFF
.,TRBJ2-7,TRBV28,once,15,TGTGCCAGCAGTTTATCGCAGGGGTCTACCTACGAGCAGTACTTC,CASSLSQGSTYEQYF
TRBD1,TRBJ1-5,TRBV7-8,.,15,TGTGCCAGCAGCTTCAGCGGACAGGGCGGTCAGCCCCAGCATTTT,CASSFSGQGGQPQHF
.,TRBJ1-5,TRBV4-2,.,15,TGTGCCAGCAGCCAGCTCCCGACTGGCAATCAGCCCCAGCATTTT,CASSQLPTGNQPQHF
TRBD1,TRBJ2-5,TRBV28,.,15,TGTGCCAGCAGCCGGGACAGGGGACCCTCGGAGACCCAGTACTTC,CASSRDRGPSETQYF
.,TRBJ2-3,TRBV7-3,.,14,TGTGCCAGCAGCCTGGGCTCCGCCAGAGATACGCAGTATTTT,CASSLGSARDTQYF
.,TRBJ2-5,TRBV7-2,.,15,TGTGCCAGCAGCTTCCCTTCGGGATCGGGTGGGACCCAGTACTTC,CASSFPSGSGGTQYF
TRBD1,TRBJ2-7,TRBV28,.,15,TGTGCCAGCAGTCCAGCCGCCGGGACAGGGTATGAGCAGTACTTC,CASSPAAGTGYEQYF